This entry describes one T cell receptor beta chain. These data originate in a study of cytomegalovirus exposure and HLA in healthy donors. Looking at the study overall: Early released data comprised about 84 million unique TCRs from HLA-typed donors.

Trimming took 4 bases from V and 6 from J, leaving 7 bases between them. The length of the CDR3 is 12 residues. Looked up from germline, CDR1 is MNHEY and CDR2 is SVGAGI. Researchers ran the PCR with 60 Vbeta and 13 Jbeta primers. Clones were sequenced by immunoSEQ multiplex PCR, and TCRdb holds only the in-frame ones, with some missing. The sample records more than 150,000 clones, roughly 79% being singletons. V is TRBV6-5 and J is TRBJ1-5; D unresolved. Sequenced material: PBMCs. The origin of this receptor is a woman between 50 and 59 years old in good health and CMV-seropositive. The CDR3 DNA is TGTGCCAGCAGTTCCCCTTTTCAGCCCCAGCATTTT. The encoded protein is CASSSPFQPQHF.